This T cell receptor beta chain was captured by sequencing in a study of human T cells and chemical hapten exposure. This clonotype was seen more than once but under ten times. Unfractionated whole blood was the source from which total RNA was extracted. Authors' data handling: Samples had a median of around 100,000 TCRs, ranging roughly 23,224 to 700,000. TCRdb reprocessed the 5' RACE reads with MiXCR, giving one entry per CDR3 protein. The V and J calls were not made by the authors but by TCRdb's processing. This sample yields 110,000 or so distinct CDR3 sequences, of which around 20% are seen a single time; approximately 2.6% belongs to the top ten. This CDR3 comprises 15 residues. V lost 4 bases and J lost 2, with 15 bases in between. The germline gives CDR1 SGHAT, CDR2 FQNNGV.

The sequence derives from a human donor in good health. V usage is TRBV11-2 and J usage is TRBJ2-7; TRBD1 or TRBD2 may be the D gene (5 bases each). CDR3: CASSSLRDGAYEQYF. DNA for the CDR3: TGTGCCAGCAGCTCGCTAAGGGACGGCGCCTACGAGCAGTACTTC.